This section outlines one T cell receptor beta chain sequence together with its context. Additional DNA sequences in this sample encode the identical CDR3. The CDR3 extends over 13 amino acids. In germline, CDR1 is SGDLS, CDR2 YYNGEE. With 0 bases removed from V and 5 bases from J, the gap between germline ends came to 8 bases. A multiplex PCR was run with 60 Vbeta primers and 13 Jbeta primers. Method: immunoSEQ multiplex PCR; TCRdb's copy keeps in-frame clones and lacks some. The sample has approximately 140,000 clones. This sample is drawn from a study of cytomegalovirus exposure and HLA in healthy donors.

The chain is built from TRBV9 and TRBJ2-5; D unresolved. The clonotype was recovered from a woman aged 40-49 years in good health and CMV-seronegative. The sequencing input was PBMCs. The CDR3 DNA sequence: TGTGCCAGCAGCGTAGGAGGTAGGGAGACCCAGTACTTC. Residues: CASSVGGRETQYF.